Here is one T cell receptor beta chain with its context. Its cognate antigen is unknown. The data are from a study of somatic mutations in cytotoxic T cells in rheumatoid arthritis. General study results and limits: No correction for multiple comparisons was applied to the slight TRBV07 underrepresentation in rheumatoid arthritis patients. Unidentified antigens were the targets of the expanded CD8+ clones.

V was clipped by 3 bases and J by 2 bases, with 16 bases between them. This CDR3 comprises 15 residues. The V gene's germline CDR1 is SQVTM and CDR2 ANQGSEA. Isolating CD4+ and CD8+ cells involved positive magnetic bead selection on an AutoMACS. Their purity was then checked by flow cytometry. The data were produced by immunoSEQ multiplex PCR, yet TCRdb's version contains in-frame clones alone and is incomplete. The table shows roughly 9,800 clones, with about 84% occurring only once. This TCR was sampled from an adult with rheumatoid arthritis. Sequenced sample: CD8+ T cells sorted from blood. The J gene is TRBJ2-5, the V gene TRBV29-1; D remains unclear. The CDR3, as DNA: TGCAGCGTTGACGGCAGACGGGTTGGTCAAGAGACCCAGTACTTC. Residues: CSVDGRRVGQETQYF.